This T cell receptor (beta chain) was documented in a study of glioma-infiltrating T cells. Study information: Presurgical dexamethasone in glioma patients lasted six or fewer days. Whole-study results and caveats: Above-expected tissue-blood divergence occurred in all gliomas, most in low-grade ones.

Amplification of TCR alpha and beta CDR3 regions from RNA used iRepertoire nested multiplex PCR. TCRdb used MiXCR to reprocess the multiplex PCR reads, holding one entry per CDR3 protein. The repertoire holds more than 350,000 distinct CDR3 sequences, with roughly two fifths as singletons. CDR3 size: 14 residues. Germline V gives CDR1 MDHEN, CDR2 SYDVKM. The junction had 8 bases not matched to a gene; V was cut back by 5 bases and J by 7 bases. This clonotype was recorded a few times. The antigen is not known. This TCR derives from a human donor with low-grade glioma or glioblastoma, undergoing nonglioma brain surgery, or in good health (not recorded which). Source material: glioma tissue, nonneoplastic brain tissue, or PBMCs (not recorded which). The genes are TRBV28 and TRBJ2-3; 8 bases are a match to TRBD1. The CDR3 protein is CASSPWTGKNTQYF. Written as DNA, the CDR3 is TGTGCCAGCAGTCCCTGGACAGGGAAGAATACGCAGTATTTT.